This T cell receptor beta chain was observed in a study of vaccination and CD4 T cells after COVID-19. The treatment is: roughly 10-day PBMC culture with coronavirus spike peptide pools or control peptides (ViraFEST assay). Details on this clonotype: What it recognizes is unknown.

Germline trimming cut 2 bases from V and 0 bases from J; bases unmatched to any gene: 4. Germline V gene data show CDR1 as KGHSH and CDR2 as LQKENI. The CDR3 has 16 amino acids. Researchers used the Oncomine TCR Beta short-read assay to sequence DNA from cultured CD4+ T cells. Each CDR3 protein is one row after TCRdb ran MiXCR on the PCR reads. Among around 26,000 distinct CDR3 sequences listed, around half were seen once. This sequence joins TRBV18 and TRBJ1-3, with 7 bases fitting TRBD1. The source material was CD4+ T cells from blood, cultured in vitro, sampled before SARS-CoV-2 vaccination. The sequence was collected from a human donor who received a COVID-19 vaccine. The CDR3 loop reads CASSPRDSYSGNTIYF. DNA for the CDR3: TGTGCCAGCTCACCAAGGGACAGCTACTCTGGAAACACCATATATTTT.